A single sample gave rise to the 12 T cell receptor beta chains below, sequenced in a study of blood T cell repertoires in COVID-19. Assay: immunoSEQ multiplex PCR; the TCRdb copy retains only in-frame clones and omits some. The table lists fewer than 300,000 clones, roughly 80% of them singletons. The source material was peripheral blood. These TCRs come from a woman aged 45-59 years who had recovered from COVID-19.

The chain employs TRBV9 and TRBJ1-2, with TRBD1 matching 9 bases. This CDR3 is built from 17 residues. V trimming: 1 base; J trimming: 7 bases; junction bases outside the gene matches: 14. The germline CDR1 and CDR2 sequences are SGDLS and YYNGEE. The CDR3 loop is CASSVIPTADRGLGYTF. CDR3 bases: TGTGCCAGCAGCGTAATCCCGACTGCGGACAGGGGTCTTGGCTACACCTTC.

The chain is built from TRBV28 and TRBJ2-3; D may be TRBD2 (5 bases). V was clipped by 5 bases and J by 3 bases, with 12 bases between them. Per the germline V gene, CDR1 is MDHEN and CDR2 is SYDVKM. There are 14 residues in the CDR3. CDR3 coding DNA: TGTGCCAGCAGTATGGCAGGAGGAACAGATACGCAGTATTTT. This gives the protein CASSMAGGTDTQYF.

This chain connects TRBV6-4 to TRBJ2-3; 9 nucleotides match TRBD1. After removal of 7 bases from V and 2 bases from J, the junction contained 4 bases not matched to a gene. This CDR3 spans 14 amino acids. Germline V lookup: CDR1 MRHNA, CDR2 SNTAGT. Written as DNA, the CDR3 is TGTGCCAGCAAAGGGGACAGGGTCACAGATACGCAGTATTTT. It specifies CASKGDRVTDTQYF.

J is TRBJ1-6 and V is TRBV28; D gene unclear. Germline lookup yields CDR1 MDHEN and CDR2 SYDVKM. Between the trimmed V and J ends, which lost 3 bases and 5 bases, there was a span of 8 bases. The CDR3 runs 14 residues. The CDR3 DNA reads TGTGCCAGCAGTTTTGGCCTTAATAATTCACCCCTCCACTTT. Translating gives CASSFGLNNSPLHF.

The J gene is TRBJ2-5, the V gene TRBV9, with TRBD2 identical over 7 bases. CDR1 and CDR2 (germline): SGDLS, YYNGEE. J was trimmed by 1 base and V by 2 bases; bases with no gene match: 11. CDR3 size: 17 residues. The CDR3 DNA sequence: TGTGCCAGCAGCGTGCCCCCGGGGAGGGGTTCCCAAGAGACCCAGTACTTC. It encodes CASSVPPGRGSQETQYF.

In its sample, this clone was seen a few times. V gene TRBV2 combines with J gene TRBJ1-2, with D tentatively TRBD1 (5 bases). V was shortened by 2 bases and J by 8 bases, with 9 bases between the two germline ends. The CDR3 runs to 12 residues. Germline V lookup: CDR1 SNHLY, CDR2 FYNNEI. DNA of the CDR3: TGTGCCAGCAGTGAATCAGGGAACGGCTACACCTTC. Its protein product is CASSESGNGYTF.

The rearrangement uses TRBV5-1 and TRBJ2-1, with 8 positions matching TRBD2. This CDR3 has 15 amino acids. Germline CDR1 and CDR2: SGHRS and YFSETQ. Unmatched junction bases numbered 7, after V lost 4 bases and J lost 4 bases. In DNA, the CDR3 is TGCGCCAGCAGCCCCGGGGGGGGACGATACAATGAGCAGTTCTTC. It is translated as CASSPGGGRYNEQFF.

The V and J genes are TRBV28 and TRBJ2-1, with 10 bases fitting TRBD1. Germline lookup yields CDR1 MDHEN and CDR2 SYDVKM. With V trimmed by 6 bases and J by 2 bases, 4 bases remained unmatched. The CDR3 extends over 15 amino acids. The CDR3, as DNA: TGTGCCAGCAGCACCGGGACAGGGGCCTACAATGAGCAGTTCTTC. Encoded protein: CASSTGTGAYNEQFF.

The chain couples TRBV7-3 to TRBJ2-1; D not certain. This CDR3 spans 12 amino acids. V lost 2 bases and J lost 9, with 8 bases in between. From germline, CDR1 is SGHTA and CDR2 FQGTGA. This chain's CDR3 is CASSLAYGEQFF. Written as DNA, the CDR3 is TGTGCCAGCAGCTTAGCTTACGGTGAGCAGTTCTTC.

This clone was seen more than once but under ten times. CDR3 protein: CASRDRLAGGLYEQYF. The CDR3 DNA reads TGTGCCAGCAGGGACAGACTAGCGGGGGGGTTATACGAGCAGTACTTC. The chain has TRBV6-6 and TRBJ2-7; 14 bases agree with TRBD2. The CDR3 sequence is 16 residues long. Losses at the gene ends were 6 bases for V and 4 bases for J; bases not matched to a gene: 8. The germline V gene has CDR1 MNHNY and CDR2 SVGAGI (reference sequence).

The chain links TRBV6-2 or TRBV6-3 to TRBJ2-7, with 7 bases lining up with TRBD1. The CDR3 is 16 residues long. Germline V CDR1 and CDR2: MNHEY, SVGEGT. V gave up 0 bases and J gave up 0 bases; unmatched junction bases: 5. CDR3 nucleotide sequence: TGTGCCAGCAGTTACTCTCGACAGGGAAACTCCTACGAGCAGTACTTC. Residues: CASSYSRQGNSYEQYF.

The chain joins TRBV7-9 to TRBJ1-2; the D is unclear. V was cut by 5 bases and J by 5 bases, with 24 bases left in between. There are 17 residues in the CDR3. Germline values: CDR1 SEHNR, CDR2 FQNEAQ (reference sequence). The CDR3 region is CASSTRPVTPSNYGYTF. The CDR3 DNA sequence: TGTGCCAGCAGCACCAGACCTGTGACACCCAGCAATTATGGCTACACCTTC.